This is a list of T cell receptor beta chains from one sample in a study of cytomegalovirus exposure and HLA in healthy donors. Profiling relied on immunoSEQ multiplex PCR, and the TCRdb table lists in-frame clones only, not all of them. This sample has around 180,000 clones, with 84% found just once. Sequenced: PBMCs. The receptors come from a boy aged 5-17 years in good health and CMV-seronegative. Each CDR3 is given with its conserved first and last residue. Fields, in order: clone size, D gene, V gene, J gene, CDR3 DNA, CDR3 protein. The D gene is left open where the match is weak. A row's size may be missing; if present it is once, few, many or a size class.

clone size: .
D gene: .
V gene: TRBV4-1
J gene: TRBJ2-4
CDR3 DNA: TGCGCCAGCAGCCAAGCCGGGGGAGGAAATCTAGCCAAAAACATTCAGTACTTC
CDR3 protein: CASSQAGGGNLAKNIQYF

clone size: .
D gene: TRBD1
V gene: TRBV18
J gene: TRBJ2-7
CDR3 DNA: TGTGCCAGCTCAAGGGACAGGACCTACGAGCAGTACTTC
CDR3 protein: CASSRDRTYEQYF

clone size: once
D gene: .
V gene: TRBV27
J gene: TRBJ2-2
CDR3 DNA: TGTGCCAGCAGCTATCTAGCTGGTGGCACCGGGGAGCTGTTTTTT
CDR3 protein: CASSYLAGGTGELFF

clone size: .
D gene: .
V gene: TRBV5-1
J gene: TRBJ2-2
CDR3 DNA: TGCGCCAGCAGCCCCACATTACAACAGAACACCGGGGAGCTGTTTTTT
CDR3 protein: CASSPTLQQNTGELFF

clone size: .
D gene: .
V gene: TRBV2
J gene: TRBJ2-1
CDR3 DNA: TGTGCCAGCAGTGCACAGGGGAGGGAGCAGTTCTTC
CDR3 protein: CASSAQGREQFF

clone size: .
D gene: .
V gene: TRBV4-1
J gene: TRBJ2-1
CDR3 DNA: TGCGCCAGCAGCCTCACAGGGAGCCAGGGGTACAATGAGCAGTTCTTC
CDR3 protein: CASSLTGSQGYNEQFF

clone size: once
D gene: TRBD1
V gene: TRBV11-1
J gene: TRBJ1-1
CDR3 DNA: TGTGCCAGCAGCCTAGACAGGGGGTACACTGAAGCTTTCTTT
CDR3 protein: CASSLDRGYTEAFF

clone size: .
D gene: .
V gene: TRBV18
J gene: TRBJ1-6
CDR3 DNA: TGTGCCAGCTCACCAAAAACGACAGGCTCCTATAATTCACCCCTCCACTTT
CDR3 protein: CASSPKTTGSYNSPLHF

clone size: .
D gene: .
V gene: TRBV28
J gene: TRBJ2-5
CDR3 DNA: TGTGCCAGCAGTTTTATTCAGGGTTTTGGGTACCAAGAGACCCAGTACTTC
CDR3 protein: CASSFIQGFGYQETQYF

clone size: .
D gene: TRBD1
V gene: TRBV2
J gene: TRBJ1-5
CDR3 DNA: TGTGCCAGCAGTGGACAGGGGGCTCAGCCCCAGCATTTT
CDR3 protein: CASSGQGAQPQHF

clone size: .
D gene: TRBD1
V gene: TRBV10-3
J gene: TRBJ1-1
CDR3 DNA: TGTGCCATCAGTGAGTCCAGGCGACAGGGCATGGACACTGAAGCTTTCTTT
CDR3 protein: CAISESRRQGMDTEAFF

clone size: .
D gene: .
V gene: TRBV11-3
J gene: TRBJ2-3
CDR3 DNA: TGTGCCAGCAGCTTAGATGGACAGTTGGATACGCAGTATTTT
CDR3 protein: CASSLDGQLDTQYF

clone size: .
D gene: TRBD1
V gene: TRBV7-2
J gene: TRBJ2-5
CDR3 DNA: TGTGCCAGCAGCGGTTTATCCGGGACAGGGCAAGGAGAGACCCAGTACTTC
CDR3 protein: CASSGLSGTGQGETQYF

clone size: .
D gene: TRBD1
V gene: TRBV5-1
J gene: TRBJ2-7
CDR3 DNA: TGCGCCAGCAGCTTGAAGGGGGACAGGATCTACGAGCAGTACTTC
CDR3 protein: CASSLKGDRIYEQYF

clone size: .
D gene: .
V gene: TRBV27
J gene: TRBJ1-2
CDR3 DNA: TGTGCCAGCAGTTCTACCAGGCTTACGGGCTACACCTTC
CDR3 protein: CASSSTRLTGYTF

clone size: .
D gene: .
V gene: TRBV10-3
J gene: TRBJ2-3
CDR3 DNA: TGTGCCATCACACAAGGACTACCAGATACGCAGTATTTT
CDR3 protein: CAITQGLPDTQYF

clone size: .
D gene: .
V gene: TRBV10-3
J gene: TRBJ1-5
CDR3 DNA: TGTGCCATCAGTGACGTGGGGGGTAGCAATCAGCCCCAGCATTTT
CDR3 protein: CAISDVGGSNQPQHF

clone size: .
D gene: .
V gene: TRBV18
J gene: TRBJ1-1
CDR3 DNA: TGTGCCAGCTCACCACCGCGGGGAATCGGCACTGAAGCTTTCTTT
CDR3 protein: CASSPPRGIGTEAFF

clone size: .
D gene: TRBD2
V gene: TRBV30
J gene: TRBJ2-2
CDR3 DNA: TGTGCCTGGAGTTTTCCGGCTAGCGGGAAAACCGGGGAGCTGTTTTTT
CDR3 protein: CAWSFPASGKTGELFF

clone size: .
D gene: TRBD2
V gene: TRBV6-1
J gene: TRBJ2-7
CDR3 DNA: TGTGCCAGCAGTCCATCTAGCGGGACCTACGAGCAGTACTTC
CDR3 protein: CASSPSSGTYEQYF

clone size: few
D gene: .
V gene: TRBV4-3
J gene: TRBJ1-1
CDR3 DNA: TGCGCCAGCAGCCAAGTTGTGAAGGGGGCTGAAGCTTTCTTT
CDR3 protein: CASSQVVKGAEAFF

clone size: .
D gene: .
V gene: TRBV9
J gene: TRBJ1-4
CDR3 DNA: TGTGCCAGCAGCGCGGACAGTGCAACTAATGAAAAACTGTTTTTT
CDR3 protein: CASSADSATNEKLFF

clone size: .
D gene: .
V gene: TRBV4-3
J gene: TRBJ2-7
CDR3 DNA: TGCGCCAGCAGCCAAGATTCGGGGAGACCCTACGAGCAGTACTTC
CDR3 protein: CASSQDSGRPYEQYF

clone size: .
D gene: TRBD2
V gene: TRBV27
J gene: TRBJ2-1
CDR3 DNA: TGTGCCAGCAGTTTTCGGCTAGCGGATTACAATGAGCAGTTCTTC
CDR3 protein: CASSFRLADYNEQFF

clone size: .
D gene: .
V gene: TRBV13
J gene: TRBJ2-3
CDR3 DNA: TGTGCCAGCAGCTTGGGACTCACCACAGATACGCAGTATTTT
CDR3 protein: CASSLGLTTDTQYF

clone size: .
D gene: .
V gene: TRBV27
J gene: TRBJ2-3
CDR3 DNA: TGTGCCAGCAAAGGACACACCACAGATACGCAGTATTTT
CDR3 protein: CASKGHTTDTQYF

clone size: .
D gene: TRBD1
V gene: TRBV27
J gene: TRBJ2-7
CDR3 DNA: TGTGCCAGCAGTACGGACAGGAACCACGAGCAGTACTTC
CDR3 protein: CASSTDRNHEQYF

clone size: .
D gene: TRBD1
V gene: TRBV5-4
J gene: TRBJ2-3
CDR3 DNA: TGTGCCAGCAGCCCCGACAGGGCGAGCACAGATACGCAGTATTTT
CDR3 protein: CASSPDRASTDTQYF

clone size: .
D gene: .
V gene: TRBV5-6
J gene: TRBJ2-3
CDR3 DNA: TGTGCCAGCAGCTTGGATCTAGTTCTAAACACAGATACGCAGTATTTT
CDR3 protein: CASSLDLVLNTDTQYF

clone size: .
D gene: TRBD1
V gene: TRBV5-4
J gene: TRBJ1-1
CDR3 DNA: TGTGCCAGCAGCTGGACAGGGGTGAGAACTGAAGCTTTCTTT
CDR3 protein: CASSWTGVRTEAFF

clone size: few
D gene: .
V gene: TRBV7-2
J gene: TRBJ1-3
CDR3 DNA: TGTGCCAGCAGCAGCTTACCCCAGGGGTACCCTGGAAACACCATATATTTT
CDR3 protein: CASSSLPQGYPGNTIYF

clone size: .
D gene: .
V gene: TRBV5-6
J gene: TRBJ2-7
CDR3 DNA: TGTGCCAGCAGCAGGGACTTCTACGAGCAGTACTTC
CDR3 protein: CASSRDFYEQYF

clone size: .
D gene: TRBD1
V gene: TRBV5-1
J gene: TRBJ1-1
CDR3 DNA: TGCGCCAGCAGCTTGACGACAGGGGGCCCGTACACTGAAGCTTTCTTT
CDR3 protein: CASSLTTGGPYTEAFF

clone size: .
D gene: .
V gene: TRBV2
J gene: TRBJ2-5
CDR3 DNA: TGTGCCAGCAGTGAATTTGGGTCGGGATGGGGAGAGACCCAGTACTTC
CDR3 protein: CASSEFGSGWGETQYF

clone size: .
D gene: TRBD2
V gene: TRBV9
J gene: TRBJ2-7
CDR3 DNA: TGTGCCAGCAGCGTAGGTAGCGGGGGGAGCTCCTACGAGCAGTACTTC
CDR3 protein: CASSVGSGGSSYEQYF

clone size: .
D gene: .
V gene: TRBV7-6
J gene: TRBJ1-5
CDR3 DNA: TGTGCCAGCAGCAAAGACAGCTATAGCAATCAGCCCCAGCATTTT
CDR3 protein: CASSKDSYSNQPQHF

clone size: .
D gene: TRBD2
V gene: TRBV27
J gene: TRBJ2-3
CDR3 DNA: TGTGCCAGCATCCTGCGGGGGACTAGCGTCACAGATACGCAGTATTTT
CDR3 protein: CASILRGTSVTDTQYF

clone size: few
D gene: .
V gene: TRBV6-1
J gene: TRBJ1-4
CDR3 DNA: TGTGCCAGCGACAGGTCGAGGGGGAATGAAAAACTGTTTTTT
CDR3 protein: CASDRSRGNEKLFF

clone size: .
D gene: .
V gene: TRBV5-1
J gene: TRBJ2-5
CDR3 DNA: TGCGCCAGCAGCTTGGAAGGCCCCGTGGGCGAGACCCAGTACTTC
CDR3 protein: CASSLEGPVGETQYF